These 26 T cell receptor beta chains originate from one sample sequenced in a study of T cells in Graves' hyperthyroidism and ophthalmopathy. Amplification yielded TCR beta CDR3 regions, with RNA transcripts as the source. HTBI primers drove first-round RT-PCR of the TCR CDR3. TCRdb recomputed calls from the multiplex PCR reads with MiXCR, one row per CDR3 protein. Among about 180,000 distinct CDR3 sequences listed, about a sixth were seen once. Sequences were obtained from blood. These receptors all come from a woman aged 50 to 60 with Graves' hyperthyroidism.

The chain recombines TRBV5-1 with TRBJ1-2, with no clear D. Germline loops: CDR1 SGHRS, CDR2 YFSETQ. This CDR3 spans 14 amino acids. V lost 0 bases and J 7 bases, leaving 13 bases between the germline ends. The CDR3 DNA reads TGCGCCAGCAGCTTGGGGTTTGGACTAGGTGGCTACACCTTC. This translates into CASSLGFGLGGYTF.

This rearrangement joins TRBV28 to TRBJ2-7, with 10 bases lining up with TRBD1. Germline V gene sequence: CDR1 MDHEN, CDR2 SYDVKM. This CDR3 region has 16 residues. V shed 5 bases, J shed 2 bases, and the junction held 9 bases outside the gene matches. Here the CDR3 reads CASSPAGTGVTYEQYF. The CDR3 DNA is TGTGCCAGCAGTCCGGCCGGGACAGGGGTCACCTACGAGCAGTACTTC.

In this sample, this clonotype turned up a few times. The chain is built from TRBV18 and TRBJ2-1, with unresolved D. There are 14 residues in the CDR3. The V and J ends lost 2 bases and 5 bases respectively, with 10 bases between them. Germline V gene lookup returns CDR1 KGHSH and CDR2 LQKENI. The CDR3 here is CASSPIIGNNEQFF. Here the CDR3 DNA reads TGTGCCAGCTCACCAATCATAGGCAACAATGAGCAGTTCTTC.

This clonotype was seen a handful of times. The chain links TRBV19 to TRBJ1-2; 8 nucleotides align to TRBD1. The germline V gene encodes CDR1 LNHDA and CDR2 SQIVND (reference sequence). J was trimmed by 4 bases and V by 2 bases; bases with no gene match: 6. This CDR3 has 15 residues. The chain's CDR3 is CASSITPGGGYGYTF. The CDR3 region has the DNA TGTGCCAGTAGTATAACCCCAGGGGGCGGCTATGGCTACACCTTC.

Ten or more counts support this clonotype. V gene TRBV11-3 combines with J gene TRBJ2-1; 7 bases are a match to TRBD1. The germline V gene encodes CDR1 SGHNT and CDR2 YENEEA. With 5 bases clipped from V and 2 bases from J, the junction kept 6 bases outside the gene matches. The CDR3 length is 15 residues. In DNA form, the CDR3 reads TGTGCCAGCAGCCGGATGACAGGGACCTACAATGAGCAGTTCTTC. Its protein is CASSRMTGTYNEQFF.

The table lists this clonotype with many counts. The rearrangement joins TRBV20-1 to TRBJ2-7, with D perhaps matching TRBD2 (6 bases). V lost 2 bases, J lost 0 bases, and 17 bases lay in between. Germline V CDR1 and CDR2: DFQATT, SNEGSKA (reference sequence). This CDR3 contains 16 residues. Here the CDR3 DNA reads TGCAGTGCTAGAACCCGAAATCGCGGGGCCTCCTACGAGCAGTACTTC. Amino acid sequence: CSARTRNRGASYEQYF.

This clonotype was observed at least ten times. As DNA, the CDR3 is TGTGCCAGCAGCGTACATGCGGGGGCGGCTGGAAACACCATATATTTT. It yields the protein CASSVHAGAAGNTIYF. This rearrangement joins TRBV9 to TRBJ1-3; D perhaps matches TRBD1 (6 bases). This CDR3 has 16 amino acids. V dropped 1 base and J dropped 2 bases, with 13 bases sitting between them. Germline lookup yields CDR1 SGDLS and CDR2 YYNGEE.

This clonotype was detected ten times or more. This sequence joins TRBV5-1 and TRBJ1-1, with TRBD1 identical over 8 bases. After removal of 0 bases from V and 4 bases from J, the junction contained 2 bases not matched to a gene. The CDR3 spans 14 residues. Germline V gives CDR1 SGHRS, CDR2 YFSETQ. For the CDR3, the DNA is TGCGCCAGCAGCTTGGGACAGGGGCTCACTGAAGCTTTCTTT. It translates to CASSLGQGLTEAFF.

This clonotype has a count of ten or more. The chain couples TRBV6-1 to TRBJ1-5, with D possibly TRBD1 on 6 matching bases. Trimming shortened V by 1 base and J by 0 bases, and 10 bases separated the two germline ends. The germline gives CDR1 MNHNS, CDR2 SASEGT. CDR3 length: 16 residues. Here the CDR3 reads CASSEVQGISNQPQHF. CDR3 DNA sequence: TGTGCCAGCAGTGAAGTTCAGGGGATTAGCAATCAGCCCCAGCATTTT.

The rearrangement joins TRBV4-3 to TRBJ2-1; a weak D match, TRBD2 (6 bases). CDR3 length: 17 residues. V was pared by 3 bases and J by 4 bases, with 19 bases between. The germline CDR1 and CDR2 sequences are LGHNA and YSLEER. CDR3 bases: TGCGCCAGCAGCCAGGGCCCCTTAGGAGGGGTATACAATGAGCAGTTCTTC. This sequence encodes CASSQGPLGGVYNEQFF.

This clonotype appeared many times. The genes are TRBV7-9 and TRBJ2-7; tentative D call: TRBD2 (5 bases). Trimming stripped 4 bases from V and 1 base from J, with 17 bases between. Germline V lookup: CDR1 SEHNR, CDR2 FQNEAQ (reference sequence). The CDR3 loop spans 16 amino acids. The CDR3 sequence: CASSSATGIQSYEQYF. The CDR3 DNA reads TGTGCCAGCAGCTCCGCTACCGGGATCCAGTCCTACGAGCAGTACTTC. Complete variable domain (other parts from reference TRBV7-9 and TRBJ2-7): DTGVSQNPRHKITKRGQNVTFRCDPISEHNRLYWYRQTLGQGPEFLTYFQNEAQLEKSRLLSDRFSAERPKGSFSTLEIQRTEQGDSAMYLCASSSATGIQSYEQYFGPGTRLTVT.

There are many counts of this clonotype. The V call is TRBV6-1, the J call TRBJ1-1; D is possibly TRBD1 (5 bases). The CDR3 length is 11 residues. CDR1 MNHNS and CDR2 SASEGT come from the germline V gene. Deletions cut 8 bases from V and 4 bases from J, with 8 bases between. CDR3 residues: CASWGGTEAFF. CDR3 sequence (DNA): TGTGCCAGCTGGGGCGGCACTGAAGCTTTCTTT.

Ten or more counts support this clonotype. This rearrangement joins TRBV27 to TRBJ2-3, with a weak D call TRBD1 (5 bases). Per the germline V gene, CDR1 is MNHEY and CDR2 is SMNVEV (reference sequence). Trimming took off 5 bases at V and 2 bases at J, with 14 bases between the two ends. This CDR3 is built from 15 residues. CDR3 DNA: TGTGCCAGCAGTCTTAGCTGGGGCTCCACAGATACGCAGTATTTT. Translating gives CASSLSWGSTDTQYF.

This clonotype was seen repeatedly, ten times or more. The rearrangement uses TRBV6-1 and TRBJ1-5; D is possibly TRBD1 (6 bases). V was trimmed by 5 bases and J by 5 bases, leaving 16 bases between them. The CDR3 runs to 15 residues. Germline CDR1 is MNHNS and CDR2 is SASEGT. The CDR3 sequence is CASSSHTGLDQPQHF. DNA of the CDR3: TGTGCCAGCAGTTCCCATACAGGGTTGGATCAGCCCCAGCATTTT.

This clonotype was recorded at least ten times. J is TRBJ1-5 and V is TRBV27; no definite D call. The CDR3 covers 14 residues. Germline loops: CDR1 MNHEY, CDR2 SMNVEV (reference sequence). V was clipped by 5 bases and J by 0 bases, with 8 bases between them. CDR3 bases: TGTGCCAGCAGTGGTGATGGTAGCAATCAGCCCCAGCATTTT. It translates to CASSGDGSNQPQHF.

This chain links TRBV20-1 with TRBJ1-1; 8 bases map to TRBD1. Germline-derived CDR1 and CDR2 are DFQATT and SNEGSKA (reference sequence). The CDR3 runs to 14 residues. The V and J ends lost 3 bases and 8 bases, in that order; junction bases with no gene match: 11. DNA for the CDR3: TGCAGTGCTAGTCTTCAGGGGGCAGGCCGCGAAGCTTTCTTT. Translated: CSASLQGAGREAFF.

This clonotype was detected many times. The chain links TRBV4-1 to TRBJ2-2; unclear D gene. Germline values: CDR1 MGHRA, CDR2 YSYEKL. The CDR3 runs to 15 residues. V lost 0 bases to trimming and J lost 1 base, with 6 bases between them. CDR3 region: CASSQELMNTGELFF. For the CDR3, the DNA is TGCGCCAGCAGCCAAGAGCTAATGAACACCGGGGAGCTGTTTTTT.

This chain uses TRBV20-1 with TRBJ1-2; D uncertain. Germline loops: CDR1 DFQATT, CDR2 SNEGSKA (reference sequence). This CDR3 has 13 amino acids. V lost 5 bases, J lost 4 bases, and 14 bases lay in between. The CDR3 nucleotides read TGCAGTGCTCGGGTAGGGAGTACCTATGGCTACACCTTC. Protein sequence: CSARVGSTYGYTF.

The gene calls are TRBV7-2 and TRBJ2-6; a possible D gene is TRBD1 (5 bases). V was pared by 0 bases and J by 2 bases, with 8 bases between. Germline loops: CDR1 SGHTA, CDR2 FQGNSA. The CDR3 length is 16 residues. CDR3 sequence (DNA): TGTGCCAGCAGCTTAGCGCCAGGGACTGGGGCCAACGTCCTGACTTTC. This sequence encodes CASSLAPGTGANVLTF. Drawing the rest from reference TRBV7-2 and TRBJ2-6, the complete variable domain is GAGVSQSPSNKVTEKGKDVELRCDPISGHTALYWYRQSLGQGLEFLIYFQGNSAPDKSGLPSDRFSAERTGGSVSTLTIQRTQQEDSAVYLCASSLAPGTGANVLTFGAGSRLTVL.

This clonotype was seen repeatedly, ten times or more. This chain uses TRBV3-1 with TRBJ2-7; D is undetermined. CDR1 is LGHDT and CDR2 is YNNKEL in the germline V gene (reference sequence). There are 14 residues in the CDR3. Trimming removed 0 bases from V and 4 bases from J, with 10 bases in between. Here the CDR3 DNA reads TGTGCCAGCAGCCAAGATAATTGGTTGTACGAGCAGTACTTC. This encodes CASSQDNWLYEQYF.

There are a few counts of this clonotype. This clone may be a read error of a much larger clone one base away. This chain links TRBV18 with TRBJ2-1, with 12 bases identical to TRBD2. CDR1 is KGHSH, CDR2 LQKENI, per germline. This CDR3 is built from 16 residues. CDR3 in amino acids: CASSRLGLAGYNGQFF. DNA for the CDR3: TGTGCCAGCTCACGCCTCGGACTAGCGGGGTACAATGGGCAGTTCTTC.

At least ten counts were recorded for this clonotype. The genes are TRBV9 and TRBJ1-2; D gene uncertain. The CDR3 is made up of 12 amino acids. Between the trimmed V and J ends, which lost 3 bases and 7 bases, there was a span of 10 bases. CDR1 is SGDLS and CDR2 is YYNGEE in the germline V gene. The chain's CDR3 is CASSDGLSGYTF. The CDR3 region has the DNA TGTGCCAGCAGCGACGGACTCAGTGGCTACACCTTC.

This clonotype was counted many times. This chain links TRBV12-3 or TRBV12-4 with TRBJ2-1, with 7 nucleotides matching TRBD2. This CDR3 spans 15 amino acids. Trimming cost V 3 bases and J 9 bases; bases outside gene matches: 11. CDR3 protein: CASSFRASGLGEQFF. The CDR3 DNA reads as TGTGCCAGCAGTTTCAGGGCTAGCGGCCTCGGTGAGCAGTTCTTC.

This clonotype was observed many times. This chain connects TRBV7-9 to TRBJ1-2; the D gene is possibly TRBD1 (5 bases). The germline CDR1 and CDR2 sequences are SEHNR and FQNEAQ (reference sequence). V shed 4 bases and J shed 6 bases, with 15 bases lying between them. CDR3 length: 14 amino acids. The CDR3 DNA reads TGTGCCAGCAGCTGGTTTGGGGACTTGGATGGCTACACCTTC. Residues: CASSWFGDLDGYTF.

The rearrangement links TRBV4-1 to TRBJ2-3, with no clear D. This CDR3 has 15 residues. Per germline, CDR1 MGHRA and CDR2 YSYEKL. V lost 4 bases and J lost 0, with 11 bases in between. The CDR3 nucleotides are TGCGCCAGCAGCCCAGCTCAGCTTAGCACAGATACGCAGTATTTT. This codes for CASSPAQLSTDTQYF.

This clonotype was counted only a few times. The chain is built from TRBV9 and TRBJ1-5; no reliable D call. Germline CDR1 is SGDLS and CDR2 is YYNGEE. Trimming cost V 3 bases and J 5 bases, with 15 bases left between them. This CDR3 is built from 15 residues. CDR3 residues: CASSDPSSSDQPQHF. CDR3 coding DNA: TGTGCCAGCAGCGACCCCAGTTCCTCGGATCAGCCCCAGCATTTT. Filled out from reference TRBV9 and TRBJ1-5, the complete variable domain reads DSGVTQTPKHLITATGQRVTLRCSPRSGDLSVYWYQQSLDQGLQFLIQYYNGEERAKGNILERFSAQQFPDLHSELNLSSLELGDSALYFCASSDPSSSDQPQHFGDGTRLSIL.